The present entry profiles one TCR beta chain with its context. TCRdb itself ran the 5' RACE reads through MiXCR, one entry per CDR3 protein. The table shows 460,000 or so distinct CDR3 sequences, with 13% to 15% occurring only once. CDR3 length: 14 amino acids. The germline gives CDR1 MNHEY, CDR2 SVGAGI. Between the trimmed V and J ends, which lost 2 bases and 2 bases, there was a span of 9 bases. This entry belongs to a study of identical twins. This sample was shared with a second study, whose subject was yellow fever vaccine responses in identical twins.

This chain uses TRBV6-5 with TRBJ1-1, with TRBD1 as a possible D gene (5 bases). The receptor was derived from a young woman in good health. The sequencing sample was made of CD4+ T cells sorted from blood. The CDR3 DNA reads as TGTGCCAGCAGTTACGGGGGGGGAAACACTGAAGCTTTCTTT. Amino acids: CASSYGGGNTEAFF.